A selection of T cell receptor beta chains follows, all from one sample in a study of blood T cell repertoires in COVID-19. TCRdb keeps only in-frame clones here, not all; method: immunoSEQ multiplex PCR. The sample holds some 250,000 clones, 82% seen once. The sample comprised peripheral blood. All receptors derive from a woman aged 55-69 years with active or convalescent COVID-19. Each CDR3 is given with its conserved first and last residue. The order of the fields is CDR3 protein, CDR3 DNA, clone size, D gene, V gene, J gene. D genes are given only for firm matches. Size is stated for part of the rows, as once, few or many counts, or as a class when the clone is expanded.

CDR3 protein: CASSEWGQHTEAFF
CDR3 DNA: TGTGCCAGCAGTGAGTGGGGACAGCACACTGAAGCTTTCTTT
clone size: NA
D gene: TRBD1
V gene: TRBV25-1
J gene: TRBJ1-1

CDR3 protein: CASSQRAQGSRGYTF
CDR3 DNA: TGCGCCAGCAGCCAGAGAGCCCAGGGGTCTAGGGGCTACACCTTC
clone size: NA
D gene: NA
V gene: TRBV4-3
J gene: TRBJ1-2

CDR3 protein: CASSLLRQGRTGELFF
CDR3 DNA: TGTGCCAGCAGCTTACTAAGACAGGGGAGGACCGGGGAGCTGTTTTTT
clone size: once
D gene: TRBD1
V gene: TRBV11-2
J gene: TRBJ2-2

CDR3 protein: CASSLSPGQYSPLHF
CDR3 DNA: TGTGCCAGCAGTTTATCCCCAGGGCAATATTCACCCCTCCACTTT
clone size: NA
D gene: NA
V gene: TRBV27
J gene: TRBJ1-6

CDR3 protein: CASSPSSIYGYTF
CDR3 DNA: TGTGCCAGTAGTCCGAGCTCCATCTATGGCTACACCTTC
clone size: NA
D gene: NA
V gene: TRBV19
J gene: TRBJ1-2

CDR3 protein: CASSEARGLNEKLFF
CDR3 DNA: TGTGCCAGCAGTGAAGCGAGGGGACTCAATGAAAAACTGTTTTTT
clone size: NA
D gene: NA
V gene: TRBV6-1
J gene: TRBJ1-4

CDR3 protein: CASSSRISGNTIYF
CDR3 DNA: TGTGCCAGCAGCTCCCGTATCTCTGGAAACACCATATATTTT
clone size: NA
D gene: NA
V gene: TRBV11-2
J gene: TRBJ1-3

CDR3 protein: CAWRSLQGAGYGYTF
CDR3 DNA: TGTGCCTGGAGGTCCCTACAGGGGGCGGGCTATGGCTACACCTTC
clone size: NA
D gene: TRBD1
V gene: TRBV30
J gene: TRBJ1-2

CDR3 protein: CAHQQEGGVYGYTF
CDR3 DNA: TGTGCCCACCAGCAAGAAGGGGGAGTCTATGGCTACACCTTC
clone size: NA
D gene: NA
V gene: TRBV2
J gene: TRBJ1-2

CDR3 protein: CASTPGLAGGDGTQYF
CDR3 DNA: TGTGCCAGCACCCCCGGACTAGCGGGGGGCGATGGTACGCAGTATTTT
clone size: NA
D gene: TRBD2
V gene: TRBV2
J gene: TRBJ2-3

CDR3 protein: CASSLSGENIQYF
CDR3 DNA: TGCGCCAGCAGCCTCAGCGGAGAAAACATTCAGTACTTC
clone size: NA
D gene: NA
V gene: TRBV5-1
J gene: TRBJ2-4

CDR3 protein: CASSESGGPDYGYTF
CDR3 DNA: TGTGCCAGCAGTGAATCGGGGGGGCCCGACTATGGCTACACCTTC
clone size: NA
D gene: NA
V gene: TRBV6-1
J gene: TRBJ1-2

CDR3 protein: CASSQGQLSSYNEQFF
CDR3 DNA: TGTGCCAGCAGCCAAGGACAGCTCAGCTCCTACAATGAGCAGTTCTTC
clone size: NA
D gene: NA
V gene: TRBV4-2
J gene: TRBJ2-1

CDR3 protein: CASSEGASGNSYEQYF
CDR3 DNA: TGTGCCAGCAGTGAAGGGGCTAGCGGAAATTCCTACGAGCAGTACTTC
clone size: NA
D gene: TRBD2
V gene: TRBV2
J gene: TRBJ2-7

CDR3 protein: CASRRQGAKGNTIYF
CDR3 DNA: TGTGCCAGCAGACGACAGGGGGCGAAGGGGAACACCATATATTTT
clone size: NA
D gene: TRBD1
V gene: TRBV6-5
J gene: TRBJ1-3

CDR3 protein: CASSDGSRGSYEQYF
CDR3 DNA: TGTGCCAGCAGTGATGGGAGCCGGGGATCCTACGAGCAGTACTTC
clone size: NA
D gene: NA
V gene: TRBV6-1
J gene: TRBJ2-7

CDR3 protein: CASSLTGGDNYGYTF
CDR3 DNA: TGTGCCAGCTCACTGACAGGGGGCGATAACTATGGCTACACCTTC
clone size: NA
D gene: TRBD1
V gene: TRBV18
J gene: TRBJ1-2

CDR3 protein: CASKGAGANVLTF
CDR3 DNA: TGCGCCAGCAAAGGGGCTGGGGCCAACGTCCTGACTTTC
clone size: once
D gene: NA
V gene: TRBV23-1
J gene: TRBJ2-6

CDR3 protein: CASSLAGTGVGYTF
CDR3 DNA: TGTGCCAGCAGTTTAGCCGGGACAGGTGTTGGCTACACCTTC
clone size: once
D gene: TRBD1
V gene: TRBV28
J gene: TRBJ1-2

CDR3 protein: CATSAGAGGADTQYF
CDR3 DNA: TGTGCCACCTCTGCGGGGGCGGGAGGGGCAGATACGCAGTATTTT
clone size: NA
D gene: TRBD2
V gene: TRBV6-5
J gene: TRBJ2-3

CDR3 protein: CATSPRPGGRSPQYF
CDR3 DNA: TGTGCCACCAGCCCGAGACCGGGAGGCCGATCGCCCCAGTACTTC
clone size: NA
D gene: TRBD2
V gene: TRBV15
J gene: TRBJ2-5

CDR3 protein: CASSNARAVANYGYTF
CDR3 DNA: TGTGCCAGTAGTAACGCCAGGGCCGTAGCTAACTATGGCTACACCTTC
clone size: NA
D gene: NA
V gene: TRBV19
J gene: TRBJ1-2

CDR3 protein: CASSYSRTGKASPLHF
CDR3 DNA: TGTGCCAGCAGTTACTCCCGGACAGGGAAAGCTTCACCCCTCCACTTT
clone size: NA
D gene: TRBD1
V gene: TRBV6-5
J gene: TRBJ1-6

CDR3 protein: CASRIIATGVGYTF
CDR3 DNA: TGTGCCAGCAGAATTATAGCGACAGGGGTAGGCTACACCTTC
clone size: NA
D gene: TRBD1
V gene: TRBV2
J gene: TRBJ1-2

CDR3 protein: CAIAISYEQYF
CDR3 DNA: TGTGCCATCGCTATATCCTACGAGCAGTACTTC
clone size: NA
D gene: NA
V gene: TRBV10-3
J gene: TRBJ2-7

CDR3 protein: CASSTTGGSGGNQPQHF
CDR3 DNA: TGTGCCAGTAGTACTACAGGGGGGTCAGGGGGCAATCAGCCCCAGCATTTT
clone size: few
D gene: TRBD1
V gene: TRBV19
J gene: TRBJ1-5

CDR3 protein: CASSFSGGTDTQYF
CDR3 DNA: TGTGCCAGCAGCTTTAGCGGGGGGACAGATACGCAGTATTTT
clone size: NA
D gene: TRBD2
V gene: TRBV7-2
J gene: TRBJ2-3

CDR3 protein: CAISVRQGETQYF
CDR3 DNA: TGTGCCATCAGTGTGAGACAGGGGGAGACCCAGTACTTC
clone size: NA
D gene: TRBD1
V gene: TRBV10-3
J gene: TRBJ2-5

CDR3 protein: CASSLSVGQGSNQPQHF
CDR3 DNA: TGTGCCAGCAGTTTATCGGTGGGACAGGGTAGCAATCAGCCCCAGCATTTT
clone size: NA
D gene: TRBD1
V gene: TRBV27
J gene: TRBJ1-5

CDR3 protein: CAWSDRGLSYEQYF
CDR3 DNA: TGTGCCTGGAGTGATAGGGGTCTAAGCTACGAGCAGTACTTC
clone size: NA
D gene: NA
V gene: TRBV30
J gene: TRBJ2-7

CDR3 protein: CSVPSAGGGSDTQYF
CDR3 DNA: TGCAGCGTACCATCGGCTGGAGGAGGGTCAGATACGCAGTATTTT
clone size: NA
D gene: NA
V gene: TRBV29-1
J gene: TRBJ2-3

CDR3 protein: CASSADRQGYGYTF
CDR3 DNA: TGTGCCAGCAGCGCGGACAGGCAAGGCTATGGCTACACCTTC
clone size: NA
D gene: TRBD1
V gene: TRBV2
J gene: TRBJ1-2

CDR3 protein: CSASTASGDQETQYF
CDR3 DNA: TGCAGTGCTAGTACGGCTAGCGGGGACCAAGAGACCCAGTACTTC
clone size: NA
D gene: TRBD2
V gene: TRBV20-1
J gene: TRBJ2-5

CDR3 protein: CASSPRTLMNTEAFF
CDR3 DNA: TGTGCCAGCTCACCCAGGACACTCATGAACACTGAAGCTTTCTTT
clone size: NA
D gene: NA
V gene: TRBV18
J gene: TRBJ1-1

CDR3 protein: CSVDRGTEAFF
CDR3 DNA: TGCAGCGTTGACAGGGGAACTGAAGCTTTCTTT
clone size: NA
D gene: NA
V gene: TRBV29-1
J gene: TRBJ1-1

CDR3 protein: CASSVESGQRSPLHF
CDR3 DNA: TGTGCCAGCAGCGTAGAGTCAGGGCAGCGATCACCCCTCCACTTT
clone size: NA
D gene: NA
V gene: TRBV9
J gene: TRBJ1-6

CDR3 protein: CASSLVAWQQETQYF
CDR3 DNA: TGTGCCAGCAGCTTAGTCGCTTGGCAGCAAGAGACCCAGTACTTC
clone size: NA
D gene: NA
V gene: TRBV7-2
J gene: TRBJ2-5

CDR3 protein: CASSEAARRNYGYTF
CDR3 DNA: TGTGCCAGCAGTGAAGCTGCACGGCGGAACTATGGCTACACCTTC
clone size: once
D gene: NA
V gene: TRBV6-1
J gene: TRBJ1-2

CDR3 protein: CASSLPTANTEAFF
CDR3 DNA: TGTGCCAGCAGCTTACCGACAGCTAACACTGAAGCTTTCTTT
clone size: NA
D gene: NA
V gene: TRBV7-9
J gene: TRBJ1-1

CDR3 protein: CASSQSWGLNEKLFF
CDR3 DNA: TGTGCCAGCAGCCAATCCTGGGGCCTGAATGAAAAACTGTTTTTT
clone size: NA
D gene: NA
V gene: TRBV3-1/TRBV3-2
J gene: TRBJ1-4